Sequencing of this T cell receptor beta chain was carried out in a study of blood T cell repertoires in COVID-19. In assigning cohorts, the study relied on participant-reported clinical history. How the authors handled the data: Reference gene primers were amplified, and this amplification served to estimate nucleated cell counts. Using immunoSEQ multiplex PCR, the repertoire was profiled, and TCRdb retains in-frame clones only, with some absent. D and trimming were read from the DNA, whereas the V and J calls and clone size are those reported in that table. This table has 250,000 to 300,000 clones, 90% to 95% appearing once. V lost 1 base to trimming and J lost 8 bases, with 12 bases between them. The CDR3 has 14 amino acids. Germline CDR1 and CDR2: SGHNT and YENEEA.

The chain uses TRBV11-3 and TRBJ2-1; D gene uncertain. The TCR originated in a human donor in a cohort exposed to, infected with or recovered from COVID-19 (not recorded which). The donor label of this sample is uncertain. What was sequenced was PBMCs or T cells enriched from blood (not recorded which). The CDR3 is CASSLGARLDEQFF. The DNA for the CDR3 is TGTGCCAGCAGCTTAGGCGCCCGCTTGGATGAGCAGTTCTTC.